This TCR beta chain was identified during a study of cytomegalovirus exposure and HLA in healthy donors (dated 2017 in TCRdb). For the wider study: According to an earlier analysis of 587 of the donors, some 170 million T cells yielded 100 million or so unique TCR beta sequences and 276 Gb of sequence data. Donor age, sex, ethnicity and CMV serostatus were collected together with the repertoire data. Roughly 300 gigabases of sequencing data and 80 million or so unique TCR sequences were included in an early release covering about 700 HLA-typed donors. Genome-wide SNP genotypes for about three fifths of the roughly 670 donors were used in a later genetic analysis, which treated that subset as a discovery cohort. Both class I and class II loci were covered by HLA typing, at four-digit resolution. Every discovery cohort repertoire had been produced on one sequencing platform. Among about 410 genotyped donors of the cohort, an average of roughly 230,000 unique TCR beta nucleotide sequences was sequenced per donor, of which about 18% were non-productive. The number of donors typed differed by locus, with roughly 629-640 for A, B, C, DRB1 and DQB1, roughly 550 for DQA1, 600 to 610 for DPA1, and around 430 for DPB1. An earlier analysis of some 500 of the donors used high-throughput TCR beta sequencing to judge whether each TCR beta V gene segment behaved as functional or pseudogenic. A later analysis re-examined previously published TCR beta repertoires from just over 650 donors and added high-resolution HLA genotyping to investigate patterns of TCR occurrence. The study was designed to test whether signatures of past pathogen exposure could be identified by cataloging public T cell receptors. Because of strong linkage in the cohort, five DR-DQ haplotypes were treated as single units for association and clustering. Rather than using new phenotypic data, the later analysis identified candidate immune exposures from TCR beta sequences and from how often those sequences occurred across donors. The study profiled the T cell repertoires of around 700 subjects by immunosequencing and related them to cytomegalovirus serostatus. To predict cytomegalovirus infection status, the study brought together high-throughput TCR immunosequencing, statistical association of individual TCRs with disease status, and machine learning. Of the approximately 400 genotyped donors, less than 85% were placed in the genetic ancestry cluster associated with self-reported Caucasian donors. A separate validation cohort of 100 to 150 different subjects was used in addition to the approximately 700-subject first cohort.

The cohort was made up of several hundred healthy bone marrow donors. At the time of sampling, every cohort member was nominally healthy, though immune exposures that went unrecorded were likely present. The donor tested CMV seronegative, placing the donor among the roughly 400 seronegative members of the cohort. Every donor gave a peripheral blood sample, and the peripheral blood mononuclear cells from that sample were used for TCR beta sequencing. The Qiagen DNeasy Blood Extraction Kit was used to extract genomic DNA from the blood cell samples. Points the paper makes about the study in general: Most CMV-associated TCR beta chains appeared to be HLA-restricted in a later analysis, and the HLA associations seemed to be driven largely by CMV exposure. Because HLA typing was unavailable for some donors at each locus, only the typed subset was used in association tests. CMV serostatus was the only immune exposure information available for the cohort. The authors suggested that the approach could potentially be extended to other disease states and immunological phenotypes. In both the original and validation cohorts, the classifier was reported to diagnose cytomegalovirus status with high specificity and sensitivity. According to a later analysis, parvovirus B19, influenza, CMV and Epstein-Barr virus appeared linked to several top co-occurrence clusters. In a later genetic analysis, fewer N-insertions in productive TCRs were reported among donors in an Asian-associated ancestry cluster than the roughly 700-donor mean. The 87-base-pair reads could not distinguish some IMGT-functional V segments, including TRBV6-2 and TRBV6-3, so those segments were excluded. In a later analysis, HLA-associated TCR beta chains showed more clonal expansion and lower generation probabilities than non-associated chains that were equally common. In this cohort, only TCR beta chains were sequenced, and detectable features were limited by the absence of alpha or paired-chain data. In a later genetic analysis, a missense DCLRE1C variant was associated with V-gene and J-gene trimming of TCR beta chains, and the association was replicated in an independent cohort. A further reported finding was that TCR beta sequences accurately predicted the HLA-A and HLA-B alleles for most subjects in the first cohort. In a later analysis, 15,000 to 20,000 TCR beta sequences were associated with specific HLA alleles at a false discovery rate of 0.05. Across donors, most TCR sequences were observed very rarely, whereas some public TCRs were present in many individuals. An earlier analysis of 587 of the donors showed that most TCR beta V segments appeared in productive rearrangements either about 90% or about 30% of the time, which broadly matched IMGT annotations. In vitro tests confirmed that a few of the cytomegalovirus-associated TCR beta chains recognize cytomegalovirus antigens. A total of around 150 TCR beta chains were listed by the study as associated with cytomegalovirus. A later analysis found that TCR association rates varied across HLA loci, with DRB1 alleles showing the most associated TCRs and HLA-C alleles the fewest. The presence/absence analyses assumed that sequencing depth was roughly uniform across donors, and that assumption may not be true. A group of highly shared sequence variants was considered likely to be a technical artifact of the sequencing pipeline. Because counts were too low, some 16 rarely observed V segments, including chromosome 9 orphons, were excluded from the earlier analysis of some 590 of the donors. Strong co-occurrence of HLA alleles, especially DR and DQ, made assigning TCR associations to individual alleles difficult. Linkage disequilibrium might explain the correlated functional status among segregating V segments, but an unknown experimental factor could not be excluded.

In the case of this clone: Its recognized antigen is unknown. Base-call qualities are not available, and no considerably larger clone is one nucleotide away.

Library method: the immunoSEQ multiplex PCR assay. For the multiplex PCR, a mixture combining 60 forward primers for TCR Vbeta segments and 13 reverse primers for TCR Jbeta segments was used. The CDR3 region of rearranged TCR beta genes was amplified from genomic DNA with a multiplex PCR assay. The amplified TCR beta libraries were sequenced on the Illumina HiSeq System as 87-base-pair reads. In the source study's methods: A later analysis tallied around 87 million unique TCR beta chains across the 666 repertoires, and some 12 million of those chains were shared by two or more donors. Raw reads were error-corrected and collapsed into unique sequences with a nearest-neighbor algorithm that merged closely related sequences to remove PCR and sequencing errors. Alignment of CDR3 sequences to IMGT reference sequences was used to assign V, D and J gene segments. Each retained sequence needed at least a six-nucleotide match to both a V gene segment and a J gene segment. A rearrangement was called productive if the CDR3 had no stop codons and remained in frame with V and J, and every other rearrangement was called non-productive. Following IMGT convention, CDR3 was defined as the stretch from the second conserved V-encoded cysteine up to the conserved J-encoded phenylalanine. The earlier analysis of roughly 590 of the donors excluded any sequence lacking an unambiguous match to a single V gene segment. In an earlier analysis of roughly 600 of the donors, a V segment was called functional when productive rearrangements were above 56.7%, and segregating when the standard deviation between donors exceeded 5%. A statistical classification framework was built to diagnose cytomegalovirus status from the catalog of TCR beta chain sequences. A later analysis assigned V and J genes by comparing TCR nucleotide sequences with IMGT/GENE-DB human TR gene sequences. Using the TCRdist pipeline, a later analysis assigned CDR3 sequences along with most-parsimonious VDJ recombination scenarios. In a later analysis, each TCR beta chain was defined by its CDR3 amino acid sequence together with its V-gene family, and reads lacking a unique V-gene family were excluded. In a later analysis, 450 to 600 highly shared, low-generation-probability nucleotide sequences were removed to address suspected cross-contamination and a sequencing artifact. In a later analysis, a clonal expansion index was calculated for each public chain from normalized within-repertoire ranks of inferred template counts. A later analysis computed generation probabilities with a VDJ recombination model fitted to out-of-frame rearrangements, and checked the results against IGoR. A later analysis scored TCR-TCR, TCR-HLA and TCR-CMV co-occurrence with hypergeometric tests, applying a repertoire-size bias correction to TCR pairs. In a later analysis, false discovery rates were estimated by permuting HLA or CMV assignments 20 times. In a later analysis, co-occurring TCRs were grouped using DBSCAN, with TCRdist sequence similarity added in when clustering inside HLA-allele-positive subsets. Repertoires with fewer than 30,000 or more than 120,000 public chains, plus five repertoires with anomalous nucleotide sharing, were excluded from co-occurrence clustering. The source is immuneACCESS, and TCRdb retained only in-frame sequences with V and J called. Part of the clones is not carried over; for the studies checked, unresolved V genes explain less than half of this, and the remainder is unexplained. V and J calls and clone size are copied from that table; D and trimming were computed from the DNA. This sample holds 100,000 or so clones; around 15% were observed only once. 0.83% of the sample comes from the top ten.

Relative to germline, V is missing 6 bases and J is missing 2 bases, with 4 bases of the junction outside any gene match. In the germline V gene, CDR1 corresponds to SNHLY and CDR2 to FYNNEI. Spanning cysteine to phenylalanine, the CDR3 consists of 13 amino acids. The sequence is cut down to CDR3 DNA, 39 bases in frame from base 1. The chain employs TRBV2 and TRBJ2-7; 7 bases in the junction line up with TRBD2. The sequence derives from a female donor in good health and CMV-seronegative. The sequenced sample was PBMCs. The nucleotide sequence is given as TGTGCCAGCAGGCGGGAGCCCCCCTACGAGCAGTACTTC. The translation is CASRREPPYEQYF.